The clone carrying this T cell receptor (beta chain) was seen a few times. Its cognate antigen is unknown. The sample comes from a study of beta chain features in type 1 diabetes. Germline V gene data show CDR1 as SGHDN and CDR2 as FVKESK. V lost 1 base, J lost 5 bases, and 11 bases lay in between. The CDR3 is 15 residues long. Points from the study as a whole: TCRB repertoires of naive, central memory and Treg cells appeared more similar among patients than among healthy donors.

Based on CD45RO/CCR7/CD25/CD127/CD95/CD27, CD4+ regulatory, stem cell-like memory, naive and central memory cells were sorted. Sequenced material consisted of expressed TCRB transcripts (all of the isolated RNA was reverse transcribed). Libraries were prepared by immunoSEQ multiplex PCR; TCRdb keeps only in-frame clonotypes and omits some of them. The data show under 300,000 clones, with about 7.8% seen just once and roughly 0.94% held by the top ten. This sequence joins TRBV14 and TRBJ2-2; the D is unclear. Sequenced material: central memory CD4+ T cells from blood. The TCR sequence derives from a woman aged 18-35 years in good health. The CDR3 sequence: CASSQVGLYTGELFF. In DNA, the CDR3 is TGTGCCAGCAGCCAAGTGGGGTTGTATACCGGGGAGCTGTTTTTT.